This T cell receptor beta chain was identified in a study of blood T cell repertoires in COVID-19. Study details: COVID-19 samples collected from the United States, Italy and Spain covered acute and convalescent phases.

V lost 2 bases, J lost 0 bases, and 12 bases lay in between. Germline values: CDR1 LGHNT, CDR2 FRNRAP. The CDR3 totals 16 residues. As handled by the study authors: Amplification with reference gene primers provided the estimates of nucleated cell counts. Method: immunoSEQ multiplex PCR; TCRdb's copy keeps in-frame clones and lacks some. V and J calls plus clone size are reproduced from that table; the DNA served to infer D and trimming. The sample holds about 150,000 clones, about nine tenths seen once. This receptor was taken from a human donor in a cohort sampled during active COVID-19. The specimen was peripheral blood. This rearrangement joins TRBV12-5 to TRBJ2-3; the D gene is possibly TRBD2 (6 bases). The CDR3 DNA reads TGTGCTAGTGGTTTGACCCGAGCGGGTAGCACAGATACGCAGTATTTT. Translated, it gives CASGLTRAGSTDTQYF.